These 25 T cell receptor beta chains were sequenced from one sample in a study of blood T cell repertoires in COVID-19. Some clones are missing from TCRdb's copy, which holds only in-frame ones; the method was immunoSEQ multiplex PCR. This repertoire shows approximately 300,000 clones, about 90% found once; its top ten account for roughly 2.2%. The sample consisted of peripheral blood. All receptors derive from a woman aged 45-65 years who had recovered from COVID-19.

This clone was seen a few times. V and J are TRBV11-2 and TRBJ1-1; 12 nucleotides line up with TRBD1. V dropped 5 bases and J dropped 10; count of bases not matched to a gene: 5. From germline, CDR1 is SGHAT and CDR2 FQNNGV. There are 13 residues in the CDR3. Here the CDR3 reads CASSPGQGAGAFF. In DNA, the CDR3 is TGTGCCAGCAGCCCGGGACAGGGGGCCGGAGCTTTCTTT.

V usage is TRBV6-5 and J usage is TRBJ2-2, with D unresolved. The CDR3 spans 12 residues. From germline, CDR1 is MNHEY and CDR2 SVGAGI. V lost 6 bases to trimming and J lost 3 bases, with 5 bases between them. Here the CDR3 DNA reads TGTGCCAGCAGCCATTACACCGGGGAGCTGTTTTTT. Translation: CASSHYTGELFF.

The rearrangement links TRBV9 to TRBJ2-1; D gene ambiguous. From germline, CDR1 is SGDLS and CDR2 YYNGEE. The CDR3 is 16 amino acids. Trimming shortened V by 0 bases and J by 7 bases, and 17 bases separated the two germline ends. CDR3 in amino acids: CASSVEARLIMNEQFF. The CDR3, as DNA: TGTGCCAGCAGCGTAGAGGCAAGACTTATAATGAATGAGCAGTTCTTC.

This clone came up once. This chain connects TRBV15 to TRBJ1-5, with TRBD1 matching 7 bases. Germline V CDR1 and CDR2: LNHNV, YYDKDF (reference sequence). The CDR3 is made up of 16 amino acids. Trimming removed 8 bases from V and 0 bases from J; junction bases left unmatched: 10. The DNA of the CDR3 is TGTGCCACCTCATTCCAGCAGGGGGGTAGCAATCAGCCCCAGCATTTT. Residues: CATSFQQGGSNQPQHF.

This chain uses TRBV12-3 or TRBV12-4 with TRBJ2-6, with unresolved D. The V gene lost 8 bases and the J gene lost 2 bases, with 7 bases spanning the gap. The CDR3 spans 13 residues. CDR3 coding DNA: TGTGCCAGCTCCTCCCCTGGGGCCAACGTCCTGACTTTC. Amino acids: CASSSPGANVLTF.

This sequence joins TRBV28 and TRBJ2-5; 11 bases map to TRBD2. The V gene end was trimmed by 5 bases and the J gene end by 4 bases; junction bases not matched to a gene: 12. CDR3 length: 17 amino acids. The germline V gene encodes CDR1 MDHEN and CDR2 SYDVKM. Written as DNA, the CDR3 is TGTGCCAGCAGTCCCCTCGGACTAGCGGGCCGTAGAGAGACCCAGTACTTC. Encoded protein: CASSPLGLAGRRETQYF.

This chain connects TRBV2 to TRBJ2-2; 9 nucleotides line up with TRBD2. CDR1 and CDR2 (germline): SNHLY, FYNNEI. This CDR3 has 19 residues. The V gene end was trimmed by 7 bases and the J gene end by 2 bases; junction bases not matched to a gene: 17. As DNA, the CDR3 is TGTGCCAGCAATCCTGGGTCGCTAGCGGGGCCCCTAAACACCGGGGAGCTGTTTTTT. Its protein is CASNPGSLAGPLNTGELFF.

This clone has only a few counts. The V and J genes are TRBV9 and TRBJ2-3, with TRBD2 matching over 8 bases. The V segment lost 0 bases and the J segment 1 base; nucleotides outside the gene matches: 4. CDR1 is SGDLS and CDR2 is YYNGEE in the germline V gene. The CDR3 sequence is 16 residues long. CDR3 in amino acids: CASSVAGGARTDTQYF. CDR3 DNA sequence: TGTGCCAGCAGCGTAGCCGGGGGGGCCCGCACAGATACGCAGTATTTT.

The chain combines TRBV2 with TRBJ1-1; D might be TRBD1 (6 bases). Germline V gene lookup returns CDR1 SNHLY and CDR2 FYNNEI. The V end was cut by 6 bases, the J end by 1 base, with 15 bases between. The CDR3 sequence is 15 residues long. CDR3 coding DNA: TGTGCCAGCAGGCTAACCCTGACAGGGAACACTGAAGCTTTCTTT. Protein sequence: CASRLTLTGNTEAFF.

This clone was seen only a few times. The V gene is TRBV29-1, the J gene TRBJ2-1; 7 nucleotides line up with TRBD1. This CDR3 spans 12 amino acids. The trim removed 2 bases at V and 10 bases at J, leaving 5 bases unmatched. CDR1 is SQVTM and CDR2 is ANQGSEA in the germline V gene. The chain's CDR3 is CSVETSRGEQFF. CDR3 nucleotide sequence: TGCAGCGTTGAAACCTCCAGGGGGGAGCAGTTCTTC.

The chain is built from TRBV5-1 and TRBJ1-1, with a possible D match to TRBD1 (6 bases). Per germline, CDR1 SGHRS and CDR2 YFSETQ. The V gene lost 5 bases and the J gene lost 4 bases, with 12 bases spanning the gap. This CDR3 is 13 amino acids long. This chain's CDR3 is CASRKGETTEAFF. The CDR3, as DNA: TGCGCCAGCAGAAAGGGGGAAACCACTGAAGCTTTCTTT.

This sequence joins TRBV5-1 and TRBJ1-3; no clear D gene. The CDR3 is made up of 14 amino acids. Trimming removed 0 bases from V and 5 bases from J, with 9 bases in between. CDR1 SGHRS and CDR2 YFSETQ come from the germline V gene. The CDR3 sequence: CASSLGRTRNTIYF. The CDR3 nucleotides are TGCGCCAGCAGCTTGGGGAGAACGCGAAACACCATATATTTT.

The chain is built from TRBV5-1 and TRBJ2-2, with no clear D. V dropped 0 bases and J dropped 5 bases, with 5 bases sitting between them. This CDR3 spans 13 amino acids. Germline lookup yields CDR1 SGHRS and CDR2 YFSETQ. CDR3 DNA: TGCGCCAGCAGCTTGGGCCAGACCGGGGAGCTGTTTTTT. The encoded protein is CASSLGQTGELFF.

The chain carries TRBV7-2 and TRBJ2-3, with 7 bases lining up with TRBD2. Trimming at V came to 7 bases and at J to 5 bases, leaving 18 bases not matched to a gene. This CDR3 spans 17 amino acids. Looked up from germline, CDR1 is SGHTA and CDR2 is FQGNSA. The CDR3 DNA is TGTGCCAGCACTTCTCAAGCGGGACTCTCGGCGAAAGATACGCAGTATTTT. Protein product: CASTSQAGLSAKDTQYF. Full variable domain (remainder filled in from reference TRBV7-2 and TRBJ2-3): GAGVSQSPSNKVTEKGKDVELRCDPISGHTALYWYRQSLGQGLEFLIYFQGNSAPDKSGLPSDRFSAERTGGSVSTLTIQRTQQEDSAVYLCASTSQAGLSAKDTQYFGPGTRLTVL.

Turning to this clone: Relative to the germline gene, one junction end is altered; a read error may explain this. This sample includes further DNA sequences coding for the same CDR3. This chain joins TRBV29-1 and TRBJ1-3; TRBD1 agrees at 7 bases. Germline V lookup: CDR1 SQVTM, CDR2 ANQGSEA. The CDR3 loop spans 14 amino acids. Here the CDR3 reads CSVGLGQAGNTIYF. CDR3 bases: TGCAGCGTTGGTCTCGGACAGGCTGGAAACACTATATATTTT.

V usage is TRBV3-1 (or the pseudogene TRBV3-2) and J usage is TRBJ1-1; D ambiguous. The CDR3 runs 15 residues. V was trimmed by 4 bases and J by 5 bases, leaving 17 bases between them. Germline V CDR1 and CDR2: LGHDT, YNNKEL (reference sequence). In DNA form, the CDR3 reads TGTGCCAGCAGCCGTCTTACGGGAGAGAGTACTGAAGCTTTCTTT. Its protein is CASSRLTGESTEAFF.

J is TRBJ1-2 and V is TRBV5-1; 7 nucleotides match TRBD1. Germline V gene lookup returns CDR1 SGHRS and CDR2 YFSETQ. The V gene end was trimmed by 4 bases and the J gene end by 7 bases; junction bases not matched to a gene: 10. The CDR3 runs 14 residues. The CDR3 loop is CASSVGQPGGGYTF. The CDR3 nucleotides are TGCGCCAGCAGCGTGGGACAGCCGGGGGGTGGCTACACCTTC.

The V gene is TRBV4-3, the J gene TRBJ1-5, with TRBD1 matching 7 bases. Germline V gives CDR1 LGHNA, CDR2 YSLEER. The CDR3 contains 15 residues. After removal of 3 bases from V and 6 bases from J, the junction contained 8 bases not matched to a gene. In nucleotides, the CDR3 is TGCGCCAGCAGCCAGGAGACAGGGCCGGGTCAGCCCCAGCATTTT. Its translation is CASSQETGPGQPQHF.

The genes are TRBV7-2 and TRBJ2-7, with D hard to call. The germline V gene has CDR1 SGHTA and CDR2 FQGNSA. The CDR3 totals 13 residues. Trimming left V 1 base short and J 9 bases short, with 13 bases between. The CDR3: CASSLERPGGQYF. The DNA for the CDR3 is TGTGCCAGCAGCTTAGAGCGTCCCGGTGGGCAGTACTTC.

This clone was seen a handful of times. CDR3 protein: CASSQNQIVTEAFF. CDR3 nucleotide sequence: TGCGCCAGCAGCCAAAACCAGATTGTGACTGAAGCTTTCTTT. The chain joins TRBV4-3 to TRBJ1-1, with D hard to call. CDR3 size: 14 residues. V was cut by 2 bases and J by 5 bases, with 12 bases left in between. Germline V gene data show CDR1 as LGHNA and CDR2 as YSLEER.

The chain has TRBV7-2 and TRBJ2-1, with a tentative D call TRBD1 (5 bases). The germline CDR1 and CDR2 sequences are SGHTA and FQGNSA. V was clipped by 4 bases and J by 7 bases, with 14 bases between them. The CDR3 is 14 residues long. CDR3 in DNA: TGTGCCAGCAGCTCCTGGTTCAAGGGGAATGAGCAGTTCTTC. This translates into CASSSWFKGNEQFF.

J is TRBJ1-2 and V is TRBV6-1; D not certain. Trimming removed 1 base from V and 4 bases from J, with 7 bases in between. Germline V gene lookup returns CDR1 MNHNS and CDR2 SASEGT. This CDR3 is built from 13 residues. The CDR3 nucleotides are TGTGCCAGCAGTGAAGACAGCTCCTATGGCTACACCTTC. It specifies CASSEDSSYGYTF.

CDR3 bases: TGTGCCAGCAGTCGACAGTCGTATGGCTACACCTTC. Translated, it gives CASSRQSYGYTF. The chain couples TRBV12-3 or TRBV12-4 to TRBJ1-2; tentatively, D is TRBD1 (5 bases). V gave up 5 bases and J gave up 5 bases, with 9 bases separating them. The CDR3 covers 12 residues.

This clone showed up just once. The chain links TRBV19 to TRBJ2-3; perhaps TRBD2 as D (6 bases). V was shortened by 8 bases and J by 6 bases, with 15 bases between the two germline ends. CDR3 length equals 13 residues. Germline V gene lookup returns CDR1 LNHDA and CDR2 SQIVND (reference sequence). CDR3 coding DNA: TGTGCCAGTTCGCACGGGACTCTGGATACGCAGTATTTT. Protein product: CASSHGTLDTQYF.

This sequence joins TRBV15 and TRBJ2-7; the match to TRBD1 covers 9 bases. This CDR3 spans 14 amino acids. Per germline, CDR1 LNHNV and CDR2 YYDKDF (reference sequence). Trimming took 2 bases from V and 4 from J; bases not matched to a gene: 3. The CDR3 reads CATSRRTGDYEQYF. DNA for the CDR3: TGTGCCACCAGCAGAAGGACAGGGGATTACGAGCAGTACTTC.